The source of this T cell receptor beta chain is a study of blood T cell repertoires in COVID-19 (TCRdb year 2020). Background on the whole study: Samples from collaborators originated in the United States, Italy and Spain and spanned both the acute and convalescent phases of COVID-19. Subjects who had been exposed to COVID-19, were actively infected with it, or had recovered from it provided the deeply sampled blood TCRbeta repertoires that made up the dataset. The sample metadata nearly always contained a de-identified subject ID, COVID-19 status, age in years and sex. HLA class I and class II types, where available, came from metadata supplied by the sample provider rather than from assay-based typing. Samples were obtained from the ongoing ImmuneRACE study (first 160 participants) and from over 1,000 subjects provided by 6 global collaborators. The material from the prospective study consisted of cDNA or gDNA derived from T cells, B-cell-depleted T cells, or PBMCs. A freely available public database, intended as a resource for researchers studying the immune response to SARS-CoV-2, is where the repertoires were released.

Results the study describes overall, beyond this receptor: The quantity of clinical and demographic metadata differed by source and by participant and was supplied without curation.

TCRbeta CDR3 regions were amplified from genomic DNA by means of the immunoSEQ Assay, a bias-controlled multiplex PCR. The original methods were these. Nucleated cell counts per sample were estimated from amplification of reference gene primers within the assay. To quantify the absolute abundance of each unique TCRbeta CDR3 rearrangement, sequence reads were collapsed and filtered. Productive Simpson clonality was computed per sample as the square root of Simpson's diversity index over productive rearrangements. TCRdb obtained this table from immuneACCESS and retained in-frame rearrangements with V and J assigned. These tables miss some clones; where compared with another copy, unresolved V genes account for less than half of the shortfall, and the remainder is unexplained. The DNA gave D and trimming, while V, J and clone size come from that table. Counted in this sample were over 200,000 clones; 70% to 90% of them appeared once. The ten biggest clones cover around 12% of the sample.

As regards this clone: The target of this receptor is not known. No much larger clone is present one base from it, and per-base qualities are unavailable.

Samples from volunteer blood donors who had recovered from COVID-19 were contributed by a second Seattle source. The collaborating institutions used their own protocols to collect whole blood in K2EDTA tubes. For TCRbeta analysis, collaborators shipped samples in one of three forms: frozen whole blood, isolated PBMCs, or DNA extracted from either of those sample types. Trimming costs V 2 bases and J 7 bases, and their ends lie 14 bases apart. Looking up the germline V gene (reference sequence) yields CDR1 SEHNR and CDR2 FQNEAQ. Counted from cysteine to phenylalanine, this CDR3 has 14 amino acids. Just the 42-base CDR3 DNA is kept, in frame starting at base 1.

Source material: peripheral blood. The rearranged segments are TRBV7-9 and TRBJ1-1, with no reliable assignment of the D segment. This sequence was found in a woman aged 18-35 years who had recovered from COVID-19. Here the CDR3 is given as CASSLRAEGFEAFF. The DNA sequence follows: TGTGCCAGCAGCTTACGGGCAGAGGGATTTGAAGCTTTCTTT.